This TCR beta chain is from a study of blood T cell repertoires in COVID-19. Study overall: Whether acute or convalescent, the COVID-19 samples came from the United States, Italy and Spain.

V lost 7 bases and J 1 base, leaving 10 bases between the germline ends. The length of the CDR3 is 13 residues. Germline V lookup: CDR1 LNHDA, CDR2 SQIVND (reference sequence). Clones were sequenced by immunoSEQ multiplex PCR, and TCRdb holds only the in-frame ones, with some missing. The sample records about 270,000 clones, 65% to 85% being singletons. This chain joins TRBV19 and TRBJ1-1, with D possibly matching TRBD1 (6 bases). The source material was peripheral blood. The receptor was derived from a human donor with COVID-19, enrolled during active disease. The donor label of this sample is uncertain. CDR3 protein: CASIEDRNTEAFF. CDR3 in DNA: TGTGCCAGTATTGAGGACAGGAACACTGAAGCTTTCTTT.